Below, 6 T cell receptor beta chains from the same sample are listed, as sequenced in a study of blood T cell repertoires in COVID-19 (dated by TCRdb to 2018 to 2020). Library preparation used the immunoSEQ multiplex PCR assay. TCRdb carries this immuneACCESS record with in-frame sequences only. Its versions omit some clonotypes, under half of them owing to an unresolved V gene in the studies checked, with the rest unexplained. This sample has roughly 120,000 clones in its table, and approximately 82% of those were observed once. The ten largest clones represent around 2.3% of the sample. Sequenced input: peripheral blood. The source of these receptors is a man aged 30 to 39 with acute or convalescent COVID-19.

The chain combines TRBV7-8 with TRBJ2-5; possible D gene TRBD1, 6 bases. The CDR3 spans 13 residues. V was clipped by 7 bases and J by 5 bases, with 14 bases between them. Germline assignment: CDR1 SGHVS and CDR2 FQNEAQ. Here the CDR3 reads CASTIDRLETQYF. Written as DNA, the CDR3 is TGTGCCAGCACCATCGACAGGTTGGAGACCCAGTACTTC.

The rearrangement joins TRBV6-5 to TRBJ1-2; 7 bases match TRBD1. Germline V CDR1 and CDR2: MNHEY, SVGAGI. The ends lost 9 bases at V and 6 bases at J; junction bases unmatched: 10. The CDR3 has 13 residues. CDR3 DNA: TGTGCCAGTACCCGACAGGGACTCCATGGCTACACCTTC. The encoded protein is CASTRQGLHGYTF.

CDR3 DNA: TGTGCCAGCAGTGCGACTCACTACTTC. Its protein product is CASSATHYF. This rearrangement joins TRBV25-1 to TRBJ2-7; D is uncertain. The CDR3 loop spans 9 amino acids. Trimming stripped 4 bases from V and 13 bases from J, with 8 bases between. Per the germline V gene, CDR1 is MGHDK and CDR2 is SYGVNS.

About this clone: Other DNA sequences in this sample translate to the same CDR3. The rearrangement joins TRBV19 to TRBJ1-1; a possible D gene is TRBD1 (5 bases). The CDR3 totals 14 residues. Trimming pared 3 bases from V and 3 bases from J, leaving 11 bases between. CDR1 LNHDA and CDR2 SQIVND come from the germline V gene (reference sequence). The CDR3 here is CASSISGGDTEAFF. CDR3 sequence (DNA): TGTGCCAGTAGTATCTCCGGGGGGGACACTGAAGCTTTCTTT.

V and J are TRBV25-1 and TRBJ2-5; D gene unclear. The CDR3 spans 15 residues. The germline V gene has CDR1 MGHDK and CDR2 SYGVNS. With 3 bases removed from V and 5 bases from J, the gap between germline ends came to 16 bases. The CDR3 here is CASSDLTGSQETQYF. CDR3 DNA: TGTGCCAGCAGTGATCTAACCGGGTCCCAGGAGACCCAGTACTTC.

There are a few counts of this clone. This chain links TRBV5-1 with TRBJ1-1; D gene unclear. The germline CDR1 and CDR2 sequences are SGHRS and YFSETQ. The CDR3 consists of 14 residues. Trimming removed 1 base at V and 5 bases at J, with 12 bases between. The CDR3 region has the DNA TGCGCCAGCAGCTTGTACAAGGGAGGGACTGAAGCTTTCTTT. Amino acids: CASSLYKGGTEAFF.